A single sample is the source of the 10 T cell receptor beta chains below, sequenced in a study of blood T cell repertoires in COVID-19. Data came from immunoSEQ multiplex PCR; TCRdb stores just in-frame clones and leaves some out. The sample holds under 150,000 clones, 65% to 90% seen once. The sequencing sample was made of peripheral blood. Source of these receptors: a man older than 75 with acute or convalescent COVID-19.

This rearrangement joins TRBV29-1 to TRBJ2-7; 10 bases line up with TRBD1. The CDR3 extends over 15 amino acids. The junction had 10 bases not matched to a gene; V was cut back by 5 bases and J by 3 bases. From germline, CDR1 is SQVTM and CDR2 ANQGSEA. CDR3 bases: TGCAGCGTTTACTCTCCGGGACAGGGGATCTACGAGCAGTACTTC. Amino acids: CSVYSPGQGIYEQYF.

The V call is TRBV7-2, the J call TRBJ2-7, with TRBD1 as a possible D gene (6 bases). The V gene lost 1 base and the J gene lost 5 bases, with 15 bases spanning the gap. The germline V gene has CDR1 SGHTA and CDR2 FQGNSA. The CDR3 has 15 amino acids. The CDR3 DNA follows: TGTGCCAGCAGCTTAGACAGGGTGATTGGGGACGAGCAGTACTTC. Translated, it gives CASSLDRVIGDEQYF.

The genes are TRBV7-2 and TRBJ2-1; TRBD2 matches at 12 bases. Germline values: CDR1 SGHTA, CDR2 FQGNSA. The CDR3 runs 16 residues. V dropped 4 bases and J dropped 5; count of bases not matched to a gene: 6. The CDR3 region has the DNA TGTGCCAGCAGCTACCTAGCGGGAGGGAAGCACAATGAGCAGTTCTTC. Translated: CASSYLAGGKHNEQFF.

The CDR3 reads CASSQSMWTGGLSEQFF. In nucleotides, the CDR3 is TGTGCCAGCAGCCAATCTATGTGGACAGGAGGTCTTAGTGAGCAGTTCTTC. The rearrangement uses TRBV13 and TRBJ2-1; 7 bases map to TRBD1. V was pared by 5 bases and J by 9 bases, with 19 bases of the junction left unmatched. The germline CDR1 and CDR2 sequences are PRHDT and FYEKMQ (reference sequence). The CDR3 spans 17 residues.

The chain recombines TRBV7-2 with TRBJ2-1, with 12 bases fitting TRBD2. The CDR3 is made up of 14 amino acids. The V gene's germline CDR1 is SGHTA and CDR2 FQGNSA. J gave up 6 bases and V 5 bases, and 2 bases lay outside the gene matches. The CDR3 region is CASSTGLAGNEQFF. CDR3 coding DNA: TGTGCCAGCAGCACGGGACTAGCGGGCAATGAGCAGTTCTTC. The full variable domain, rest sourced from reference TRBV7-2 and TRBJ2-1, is GAGVSQSPSNKVTEKGKDVELRCDPISGHTALYWYRQSLGQGLEFLIYFQGNSAPDKSGLPSDRFSAERTGGSVSTLTIQRTQQEDSAVYLCASSTGLAGNEQFFGPGTRLTVL.

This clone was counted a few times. CDR3 coding DNA: TGTGCCAGTAGTCCCCGGGACGCCGGAGGGAATGGCTACACCTTC. Protein sequence: CASSPRDAGGNGYTF. The chain couples TRBV19 to TRBJ1-2; a weak D match, TRBD1 (5 bases). CDR3 length: 15 amino acids. The germline V and J ends were trimmed by 5 bases and 6 bases, with 19 bases remaining between them. Germline values: CDR1 LNHDA, CDR2 SQIVND (reference sequence).

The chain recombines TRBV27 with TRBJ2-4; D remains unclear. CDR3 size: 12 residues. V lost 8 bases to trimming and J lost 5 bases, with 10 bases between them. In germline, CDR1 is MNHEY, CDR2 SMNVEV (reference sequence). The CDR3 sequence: CASGRSENIQYF. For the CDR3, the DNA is TGTGCCAGCGGCCGCTCAGAAAACATTCAGTACTTC.

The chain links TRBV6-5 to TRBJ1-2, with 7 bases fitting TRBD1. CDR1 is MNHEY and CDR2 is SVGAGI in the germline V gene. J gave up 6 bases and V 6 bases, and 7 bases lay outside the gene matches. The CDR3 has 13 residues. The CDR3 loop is CASRTGRLDGYTF. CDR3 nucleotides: TGTGCCAGCAGGACAGGGAGGTTGGATGGCTACACCTTC.

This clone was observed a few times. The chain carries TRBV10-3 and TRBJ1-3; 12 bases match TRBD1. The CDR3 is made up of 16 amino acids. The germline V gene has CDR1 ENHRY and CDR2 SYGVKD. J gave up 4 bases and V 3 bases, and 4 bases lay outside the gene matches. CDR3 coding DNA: TGTGCCATCAGTGAAGGGGACAGGGGGCGCGGAAACACCATATATTTT. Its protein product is CAISEGDRGRGNTIYF.

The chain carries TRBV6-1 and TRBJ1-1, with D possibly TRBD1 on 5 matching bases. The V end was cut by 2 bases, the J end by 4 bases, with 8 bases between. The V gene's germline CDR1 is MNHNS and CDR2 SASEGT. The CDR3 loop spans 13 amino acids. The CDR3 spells CASSERGVTEAFF. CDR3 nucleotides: TGTGCCAGCAGTGAACGGGGGGTCACTGAAGCTTTCTTT.